The TCR beta chain described here comes from a study of blood T cell repertoires in COVID-19. Authors' analysis steps: Quantification of nucleated cells was approximated via reference gene primer amplification. The assay was immunoSEQ multiplex PCR, and TCRdb's table has in-frame clones only and misses some. D and trimming were read from the DNA, whereas the V and J calls and clone size are those reported in that table. The data show roughly 280,000 clones, less than 85% seen once. Between the trimmed V and J ends, which lost 2 bases and 7 bases, there was a span of 15 bases. CDR1 is WSHSY, CDR2 SAAADI, per germline. This CDR3 spans 14 amino acids.

This clonotype was obtained from a man in his sixties who had recovered from COVID-19. The chain uses TRBV10-2 and TRBJ2-7, with D perhaps TRBD1 (5 bases). Input material: peripheral blood. CDR3 nucleotide sequence: TGCGCCAGCAGTGAGCAGGCAGGGATTGGAGAGCAGTACTTC. Its protein product is CASSEQAGIGEQYF.